One and the same sample provided the 17 T cell receptor beta chains below, sequenced in a study. TCRdb keeps only in-frame clones here, not all; method: immunoSEQ multiplex PCR. The sample holds 60,000 to 75,000 clones, 85% to 95% seen once. Sequencing used PBMCs. The receptors come from a man aged 35 to 55 with rheumatoid arthritis.

V gene TRBV4-1 combines with J gene TRBJ2-2, with 7 bases matching TRBD1. The CDR3 loop spans 13 amino acids. Germline values: CDR1 MGHRA, CDR2 YSYEKL. Unmatched junction bases numbered 1, after V lost 3 bases and J lost 6 bases. CDR3 in DNA: TGCGCCAGCAGCCAGCAGGGGGCCGGGGAGCTGTTTTTT. Its protein product is CASSQQGAGELFF.

This chain joins TRBV30 and TRBJ2-1; 10 bases match TRBD2. Germline V CDR1 and CDR2: GTSNPN, SVGIG (reference sequence). The CDR3 totals 16 residues. V dropped 3 bases and J dropped 3; count of bases not matched to a gene: 8. DNA of the CDR3: TGTGCCTGGAGAGAGAGACTAGCGGGTCTCTACAATGAGCAGTTCTTC. This translates into CAWRERLAGLYNEQFF. Together with reference TRBV30 and TRBJ2-1, the CDR3 gives the full variable domain: SQTIHQWPATLVQPVGSPLSLECTVEGTSNPNLYWYRQAAGRGLQLLFYSVGIGQISSEVPQNLSASRPQDRQFILSSKKLLLSDSGFYLCAWRERLAGLYNEQFFGPGTRLTVL.

This chain uses TRBV24-1 with TRBJ2-7; 11 positions match TRBD1. CDR1 and CDR2 (germline): KGHDR, SFDVKD. V lost 4 bases, J lost 3 bases, and 4 bases stayed unmatched. This CDR3 comprises 15 residues. CDR3 region: CATSESGTGGYEQYF. The CDR3 DNA reads TGTGCCACCAGTGAGTCCGGGACAGGGGGCTACGAGCAGTACTTC.

V is TRBV30 and J is TRBJ2-2, with D tentatively TRBD1 (5 bases). Germline V gene lookup returns CDR1 GTSNPN and CDR2 SVGIG (reference sequence). This CDR3 region has 13 residues. V was cut by 4 bases and J by 1 base, with 7 bases left in between. The DNA of the CDR3 is TGTGCCTGGACCAGGGAGAACACCGGGGAGCTGTTTTTT. Translation: CAWTRENTGELFF.

The chain is built from TRBV5-1 and TRBJ2-1; no clear D. V was trimmed by 0 bases and J by 8 bases, leaving 3 bases between them. The CDR3 has 11 residues. Germline CDR1 is SGHRS and CDR2 is YFSETQ. The CDR3 coding sequence is TGCGCCAGCAGCTTGGGGTATGAGCAGTTCTTC. As protein: CASSLGYEQFF.

The chain carries TRBV29-1 and TRBJ1-5; 8 nucleotides align to TRBD1. The CDR3 runs to 15 residues. Germline-derived CDR1 and CDR2 are SQVTM and ANQGSEA. V shed 3 bases, J shed 3 bases, and the junction held 7 bases outside the gene matches. The CDR3 loop is CSVDPGTGLNQPQHF. For the CDR3, the DNA is TGCAGCGTTGACCCAGGGACAGGCCTCAATCAGCCCCAGCATTTT.

V and J are TRBV5-4 and TRBJ2-7, with 7 nucleotides matching TRBD2. Trimming removed 8 bases from V and 0 bases from J; junction bases left unmatched: 11. Germline V gene lookup returns CDR1 SGHNT and CDR2 YYREEE (reference sequence). This CDR3 has 15 residues. The CDR3 protein is CARETGRRYSYEQYF. DNA for the CDR3: TGTGCCAGGGAGACCGGGAGGCGGTACTCCTACGAGCAGTACTTC.

The V gene is TRBV29-1, the J gene TRBJ2-2; D unclear. CDR1 is SQVTM and CDR2 is ANQGSEA in the germline V gene. V was trimmed by 4 bases and J by 3 bases, leaving 9 bases between them. There are 13 residues in the CDR3. DNA for the CDR3: TGCAGCGTTGGAGACACCTACACCGGGGAGCTGTTTTTT. Translating gives CSVGDTYTGELFF.

The V gene is TRBV6-5, the J gene TRBJ1-1, with a possible D match to TRBD1 (6 bases). From germline, CDR1 is MNHEY and CDR2 SVGAGI. With 0 bases removed from V and 8 bases from J, the gap between germline ends came to 16 bases. The CDR3 has 15 amino acids. CDR3 nucleotides: TGTGCCAGCAGTTACTCGAGAGGGGGATGGATGGAAGCTTTCTTT. Its protein is CASSYSRGGWMEAFF.

This chain joins TRBV7-9 and TRBJ2-1; a possible D gene is TRBD2 (6 bases). Trimming cost V 5 bases and J 6 bases, with 17 bases left between them. The CDR3 extends over 15 amino acids. Germline CDR1 is SEHNR and CDR2 is FQNEAQ (reference sequence). CDR3 in amino acids: CASSQPGGLINEQFF. In DNA form, the CDR3 reads TGTGCCAGCAGCCAACCCGGGGGACTCATCAATGAGCAGTTCTTC.

The V call is TRBV18, the J call TRBJ1-1; possible D gene TRBD1, 6 bases. V was pared by 9 bases and J by 5 bases, with 19 bases between. CDR1 is KGHSH and CDR2 is LQKENI in the germline V gene. The CDR3 is 14 amino acids. The CDR3 coding sequence is TGTGCCAGTCAACCTTTGGGGGCTCAGACTGAAGCTTTCTTT. Translating gives CASQPLGAQTEAFF.

The rearrangement links TRBV6-2 or TRBV6-3 to TRBJ2-5; perhaps TRBD1 as D (5 bases). Looked up from germline, CDR1 is MNHEY and CDR2 is SVGEGT. Trimming removed 6 bases at V and 5 bases at J, with 19 bases between. The CDR3 loop spans 15 amino acids. The CDR3 here is CASSPRKGSRETQYF. In nucleotides, the CDR3 is TGTGCCAGCAGCCCTAGGAAGGGGTCCCGGGAGACCCAGTACTTC.

The chain joins TRBV25-1 to TRBJ2-3, with D hard to call. This CDR3 contains 17 residues. Germline V gives CDR1 MGHDK, CDR2 SYGVNS. V was trimmed by 6 bases and J by 4 bases, leaving 23 bases between them. This chain's CDR3 is CASRPPGEHPLPDTQYF. CDR3 DNA sequence: TGTGCCAGCAGACCCCCTGGGGAACATCCACTTCCAGATACGCAGTATTTT.

This chain joins TRBV9 and TRBJ1-3; D is unresolved. Trimming pared 4 bases from V and 0 bases from J, leaving 14 bases between. Germline V gene sequence: CDR1 SGDLS, CDR2 YYNGEE. There are 16 residues in the CDR3. CDR3 region: CASSTTSRISGNTIYF. CDR3 coding DNA: TGTGCCAGCAGCACCACGAGCCGGATCTCTGGAAACACCATATATTTT.

The count of this clone is one. The chain is built from TRBV20-1 and TRBJ2-7; D could derive from TRBD1 or TRBD2 (6 bases each). Trimming took off 3 bases at V and 3 bases at J, with 12 bases between the two ends. The CDR3 spans 13 residues. The germline V gene has CDR1 DFQATT and CDR2 SNEGSKA (reference sequence). Here the CDR3 reads CSASPGARYEQYF. DNA for the CDR3: TGCAGTGCTAGTCCGGGGGCCCGCTACGAGCAGTACTTC.

This chain connects TRBV7-9 to TRBJ1-2; 9 bases fit TRBD1. V shed 4 bases and J 7 bases; nucleotides not matched to a gene: 13. In germline, CDR1 is SEHNR, CDR2 FQNEAQ (reference sequence). The CDR3 has 16 amino acids. The DNA for the CDR3 is TGTGCCAGCAGCTACGGCGGGACAGGGACCAAGAGTGGCTACACCTTC. Translating it yields CASSYGGTGTKSGYTF.

This chain links TRBV18 with TRBJ2-1; TRBD1 might be the D (6 bases). In germline, CDR1 is KGHSH, CDR2 LQKENI. The V end lost 8 bases, the J end lost 7 bases, and 15 bases lay between the germline ends. This CDR3 is built from 13 residues. The CDR3 spells CASPGEESNEQFF. In DNA form, the CDR3 reads TGTGCCAGCCCAGGGGAAGAGTCAAATGAGCAGTTCTTC. The full variable domain, its missing parts supplied by reference TRBV18 and TRBJ2-1, is NAGVMQNPRHLVRRRGQEARLRCSPMKGHSHVYWYRQLPEEGLKFMVYLQKENIIDESGMPKERFSAEFPKEGPSILRIQQVVRGDSAAYFCASPGEESNEQFFGPGTRLTVL.